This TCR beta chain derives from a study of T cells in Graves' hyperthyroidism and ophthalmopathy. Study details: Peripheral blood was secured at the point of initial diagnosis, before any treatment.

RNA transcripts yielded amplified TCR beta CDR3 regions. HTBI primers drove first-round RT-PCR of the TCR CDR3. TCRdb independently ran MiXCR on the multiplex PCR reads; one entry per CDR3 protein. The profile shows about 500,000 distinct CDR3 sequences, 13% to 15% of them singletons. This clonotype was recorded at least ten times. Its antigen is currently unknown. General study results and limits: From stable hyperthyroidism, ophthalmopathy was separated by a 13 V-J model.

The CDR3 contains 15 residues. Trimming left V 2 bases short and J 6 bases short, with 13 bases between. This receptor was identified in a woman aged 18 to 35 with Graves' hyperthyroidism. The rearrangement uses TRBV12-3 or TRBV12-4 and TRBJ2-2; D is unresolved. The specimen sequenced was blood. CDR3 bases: TGTGCCAGCAGTTTACCTCGGTCGCAGGCCGGGGAGCTGTTTTTT. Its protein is CASSLPRSQAGELFF.